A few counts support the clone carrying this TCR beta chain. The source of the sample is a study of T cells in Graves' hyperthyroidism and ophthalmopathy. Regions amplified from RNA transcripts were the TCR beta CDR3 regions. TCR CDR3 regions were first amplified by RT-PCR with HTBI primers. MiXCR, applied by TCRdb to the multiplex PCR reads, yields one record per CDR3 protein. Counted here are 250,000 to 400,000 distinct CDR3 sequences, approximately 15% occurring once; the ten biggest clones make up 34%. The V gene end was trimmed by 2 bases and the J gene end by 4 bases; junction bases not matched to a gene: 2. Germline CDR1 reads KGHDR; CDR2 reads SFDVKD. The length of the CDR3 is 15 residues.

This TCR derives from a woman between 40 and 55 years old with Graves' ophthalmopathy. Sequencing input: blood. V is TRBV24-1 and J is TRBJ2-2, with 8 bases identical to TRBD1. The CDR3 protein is CATSDSRGRTGELFF. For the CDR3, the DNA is TGTGCCACCAGTGATTCCAGGGGGCGCACCGGGGAGCTGTTTTTT.